The present T cell receptor (beta chain) was sequenced within a study of identical twins. Findings and limits, study-wide: Models underestimated how often monozygotic twins shared out-of-frame TCR alpha. Twins showed weaker excess sharing in their beta out-of-frame sequences.

This clonotype was seen only a few times. Its matching antigen is unknown. This CDR3 contains 14 residues. The germline gives CDR1 SEHNR, CDR2 FQNEAQ (reference sequence). The V and J ends lost 5 bases and 2 bases, in that order; junction bases with no gene match: 6. MiXCR was run by TCRdb on the 5' RACE reads, yielding one entry per CDR3 protein. The repertoire holds under 350,000 distinct CDR3 sequences, roughly 8.6% seen once, with roughly 6.8% in the top ten. Healthy Caucasians alone served as donors. The same data also contributed to another study, on yellow fever vaccine responses in identical twins.

The TCR originated in a woman younger than 30 in good health. Sequencing was performed on CD8+ T cells sorted from blood. This sequence joins TRBV7-9 and TRBJ2-7, with 7 bases matching TRBD1. The CDR3 sequence is CASSHPDRTYEQYF. The CDR3 DNA follows: TGTGCCAGCAGCCACCCGGACAGGACCTACGAGCAGTACTTC.